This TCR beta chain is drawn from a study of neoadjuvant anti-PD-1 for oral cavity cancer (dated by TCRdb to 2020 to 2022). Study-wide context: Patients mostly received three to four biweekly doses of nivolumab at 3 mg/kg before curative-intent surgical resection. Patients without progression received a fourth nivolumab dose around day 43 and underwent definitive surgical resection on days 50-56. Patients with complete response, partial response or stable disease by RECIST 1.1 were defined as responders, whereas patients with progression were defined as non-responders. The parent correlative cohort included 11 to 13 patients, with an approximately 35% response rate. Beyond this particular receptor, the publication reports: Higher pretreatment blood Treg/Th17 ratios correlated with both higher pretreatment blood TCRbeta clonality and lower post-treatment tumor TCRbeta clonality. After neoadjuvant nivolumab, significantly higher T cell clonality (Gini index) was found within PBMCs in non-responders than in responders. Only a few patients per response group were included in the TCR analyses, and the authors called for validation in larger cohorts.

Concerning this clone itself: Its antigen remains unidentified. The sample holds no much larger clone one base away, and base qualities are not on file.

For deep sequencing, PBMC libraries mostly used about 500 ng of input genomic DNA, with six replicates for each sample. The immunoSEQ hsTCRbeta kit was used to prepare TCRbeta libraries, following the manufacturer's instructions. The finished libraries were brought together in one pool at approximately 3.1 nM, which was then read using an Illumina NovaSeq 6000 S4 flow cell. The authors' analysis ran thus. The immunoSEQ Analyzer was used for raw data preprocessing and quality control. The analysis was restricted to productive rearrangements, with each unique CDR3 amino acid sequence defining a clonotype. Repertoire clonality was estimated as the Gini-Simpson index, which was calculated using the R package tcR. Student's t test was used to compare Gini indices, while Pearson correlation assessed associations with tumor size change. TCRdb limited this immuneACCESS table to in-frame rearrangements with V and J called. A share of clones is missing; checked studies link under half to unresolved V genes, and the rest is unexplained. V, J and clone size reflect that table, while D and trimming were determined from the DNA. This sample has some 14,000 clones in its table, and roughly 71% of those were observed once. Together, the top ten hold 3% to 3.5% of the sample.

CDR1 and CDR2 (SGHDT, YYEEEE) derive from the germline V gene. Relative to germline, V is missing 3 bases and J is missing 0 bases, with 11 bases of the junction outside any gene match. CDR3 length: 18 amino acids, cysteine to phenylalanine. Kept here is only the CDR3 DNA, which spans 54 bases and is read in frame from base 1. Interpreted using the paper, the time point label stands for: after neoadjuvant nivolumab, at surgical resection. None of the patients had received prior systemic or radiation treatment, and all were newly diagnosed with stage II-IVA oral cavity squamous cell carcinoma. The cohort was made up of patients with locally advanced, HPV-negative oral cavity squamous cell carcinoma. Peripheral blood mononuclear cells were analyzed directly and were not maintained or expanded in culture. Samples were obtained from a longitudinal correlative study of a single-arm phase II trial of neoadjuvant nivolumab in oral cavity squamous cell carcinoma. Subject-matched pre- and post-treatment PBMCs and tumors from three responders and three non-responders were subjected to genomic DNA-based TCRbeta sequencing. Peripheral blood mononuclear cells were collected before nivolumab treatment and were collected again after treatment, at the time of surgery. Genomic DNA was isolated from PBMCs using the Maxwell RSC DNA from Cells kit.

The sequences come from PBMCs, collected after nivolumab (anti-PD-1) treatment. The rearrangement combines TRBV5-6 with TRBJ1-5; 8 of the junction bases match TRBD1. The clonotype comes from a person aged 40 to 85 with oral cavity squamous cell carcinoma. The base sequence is TGTGCCAGCAGCTCCCGGACAGGGCCGGATTATAGCAATCAGCCCCAGCATTTT. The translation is CASSSRTGPDYSNQPQHF.